The 10 T cell receptor beta chains given below trace back to one sample, sequenced in a study of blood T cells in healthy people across ages. For the second PCR, which ran for roughly 6 to 11 cycles, a sample-barcoded 5' primer and a J-beta primer mix were used. TCRdb analysed the 5' RACE reads with MiXCR anew, one entry per CDR3 protein. The sample carries about 900,000 distinct CDR3 sequences, under 80% recorded once. The sequencing sample was made of blood. These TCRs come from a young man in good health.

In its sample, this clonotype was seen a few times. This chain joins TRBV10-3 and TRBJ2-5; D might be TRBD2 (6 bases). Trimming stripped 8 bases from V and 4 bases from J, with 11 bases between. CDR3 length: 12 amino acids. CDR1 ENHRY and CDR2 SYGVKD come from the germline V gene. DNA of the CDR3: TGTGCCATCGGACTAAAAGGAGAGACCCAGTACTTC. It yields the protein CAIGLKGETQYF.

This rearrangement joins TRBV5-1 to TRBJ2-1; 7 bases align to TRBD1. J was trimmed by 4 bases and V by 2 bases; bases with no gene match: 6. The CDR3 runs to 15 residues. The germline CDR1 and CDR2 sequences are SGHRS and YFSETQ. CDR3 bases: TGCGCCAGCAGCTTCGGGACAGTGCGATACAATGAGCAGTTCTTC. Translated: CASSFGTVRYNEQFF.

A remark on this clonotype: One junction end does not reproduce the germline sequence, and a read error may be involved. The chain combines TRBV4-2 with TRBJ2-5; perhaps TRBD2 as D (6 bases). The CDR3 has 14 residues. Germline V gene data show CDR1 as LGHNA and CDR2 as YNFKEQ. The CDR3: CASNQYDRGETQYF. The CDR3 coding sequence is TGTGCCAGCAACCAATATGACCGGGGGGAGACCCAGTACTTC.

This clonotype occurred a few times. V and J are TRBV29-1 and TRBJ2-6; no definite D call. V dropped 6 bases and J dropped 0 bases, with 6 bases sitting between them. The CDR3 is 13 residues long. Germline-derived CDR1 and CDR2 are SQVTM and ANQGSEA. The CDR3: CSVPDSGANVLTF. CDR3 DNA: TGCAGCGTCCCAGACTCTGGGGCCAACGTCCTGACTTTC.

The CDR3, as DNA: TGTGCCAGTGGGACAAGTGGGACCCAGTACTTC. Its protein is CASGTSGTQYF. This chain links TRBV14 with TRBJ2-5; D possibly corresponds to TRBD1 (6 bases). CDR1 and CDR2 (germline): SGHDN, FVKESK. V lost 9 bases and J lost 7, with 12 bases in between. CDR3 length equals 11 residues.

V gene TRBV12-3 or TRBV12-4 combines with J gene TRBJ2-3, with 9 bases lining up with TRBD2. This CDR3 region has 15 residues. With 5 bases clipped from V and 3 bases from J, the junction kept 6 bases outside the gene matches. This chain's CDR3 is CASSPQLAGTDTQYF. The CDR3 nucleotides read TGTGCCAGCAGTCCTCAGCTAGCGGGGACAGATACGCAGTATTTT.

The chain links TRBV7-3 to TRBJ2-3; a weak D match, TRBD1 (6 bases). Trimming took off 4 bases at V and 1 base at J, with 15 bases between the two ends. CDR1 is SGHTA and CDR2 is FQGTGA in the germline V gene. The CDR3 is 16 residues long. CDR3 in DNA: TGTGCCAGCAGCTCCGAGGGCAGGGGAGGCACAGATACGCAGTATTTT. Protein sequence: CASSSEGRGGTDTQYF.

The J gene is TRBJ1-1, the V gene TRBV2, with TRBD1 matching over 7 bases. Per germline, CDR1 SNHLY and CDR2 FYNNEI. The CDR3 sequence is 12 residues long. V was clipped by 9 bases and J by 7 bases; unmatched bases: 8. CDR3 loop: CASLLRGHEAFF. CDR3 DNA: TGTGCCAGTCTCTTGAGGGGGCATGAAGCTTTCTTT.

The chain uses TRBV7-8 and TRBJ1-2; D possibly corresponds to TRBD1 (5 bases). V was shortened by 2 bases and J by 7 bases, with 11 bases between the two germline ends. Germline CDR1 reads SGHVS; CDR2 reads FQNEAQ. The CDR3 is made up of 13 amino acids. CDR3 loop: CASSLPGEPGYTF. For the CDR3, the DNA is TGTGCCAGCAGCTTACCGGGGGAGCCTGGCTACACCTTC.

The V call is TRBV24-1, the J call TRBJ2-5, with 7 bases aligning to TRBD1. The J call may be faulty, since TRBJ2-7 better matches the DNA end. The CDR3 consists of 15 residues. CDR1 and CDR2 (germline): KGHDR, SFDVKD. The CDR3 DNA reads TGTGCCACCAGTGATGAAGCGACAGGGACCTACGAGCAGTACTTC. Translating it yields CATSDEATGTYEQYF.